The T cell receptor beta chain described here comes from a study of blood T cell repertoires in COVID-19. Study information: Sample material is recorded as cDNA or gDNA derived from T cells, B-cell-depleted T cells, or PBMCs.

Germline lookup yields CDR1 SGHRS and CDR2 YFSETQ. Trimming took 5 bases from V and 1 from J; bases not matched to a gene: 11. CDR3 length: 18 amino acids. In the original workflow: Amplifying reference gene primers gave estimates of nucleated cell counts. The table came from immunoSEQ multiplex PCR; TCRdb's copy has only in-frame clones and leaves some out. V, J and clone size reflect that table, while D and trimming were determined from the DNA. The sample holds 150,000 to 200,000 clones, more than 65% seen once. Input material: peripheral blood. The V call is TRBV5-1, the J call TRBJ2-2, with 10 bases that match TRBD2. The receptor comes from a human donor with acute or convalescent COVID-19. The donor label of this sample is uncertain. The CDR3 DNA is TGCGCCAGCAGTTCTAGGGGCCCTAGCGGGAGGAACACCGGGGAGCTGTTTTTT. Protein product: CASSSRGPSGRNTGELFF. The full variable domain, with the rest looked up from reference TRBV5-1 and TRBJ2-2, is KAGVTQTPRYLIKTRGQQVTLSCSPISGHRSVSWYQQTPGQGLQFLFEYFSETQRNKGNFPGRFSGRQFSNSRSEMNVSTLELGDSALYLCASSSRGPSGRNTGELFFGEGSRLTVL.